The 17 T cell receptor beta chains given below trace back to one sample, sequenced in a study of blood T cell repertoires in COVID-19. Generated by immunoSEQ multiplex PCR, the TCRdb table keeps only in-frame clones and is missing some. The table lists fewer than 35,000 clones, more than 75% of them singletons. Specimen: peripheral blood. The receptors were gathered from a man between 70 and 80 years old with active or convalescent COVID-19.

V gene TRBV6-1 combines with J gene TRBJ2-7, with D perhaps TRBD1 (6 bases). The CDR3 is made up of 16 amino acids. Looked up from germline, CDR1 is MNHNS and CDR2 is SASEGT. Trimming cost V 0 bases and J 0 bases, with 12 bases left between them. The CDR3 bases are TGTGCCAGCAGTGAAGCCCTCAAAGGGGGCTCCTACGAGCAGTACGTC. This sequence encodes CASSEALKGGSYEQYV.

The chain uses TRBV27 and TRBJ1-2, with 10 bases matching TRBD1. This CDR3 is built from 16 residues. Germline-derived CDR1 and CDR2 are MNHEY and SMNVEV (reference sequence). J was trimmed by 6 bases and V by 5 bases; bases with no gene match: 12. The CDR3 DNA reads TGTGCCAGCAGTCCCTCCGGGACAGGGGAAGGGCATGGCTACACCTTC. It yields the protein CASSPSGTGEGHGYTF.

In its sample, this clone was seen a few times. The J gene is TRBJ1-1, the V gene TRBV27; the D gene is possibly TRBD1 (5 bases). Germline-derived CDR1 and CDR2 are MNHEY and SMNVEV (reference sequence). The CDR3 length is 15 residues. Trimming removed 5 bases at V and 5 bases at J, with 18 bases between. CDR3 nucleotides: TGTGCCAGCAGTCCGGGGACCGGGGGACGGACTGAAGCTTTCTTT. This gives the protein CASSPGTGGRTEAFF.

This chain joins TRBV10-3 and TRBJ2-3; TRBD2 matches at 10 bases. Per germline, CDR1 ENHRY and CDR2 SYGVKD. The CDR3 spans 16 residues. V dropped 4 bases and J dropped 3; count of bases not matched to a gene: 7. The CDR3 sequence: CAISVVGLADTDTQYF. Here the CDR3 DNA reads TGTGCCATCAGTGTAGTTGGACTAGCGGATACAGATACGCAGTATTTT.

The chain has TRBV12-3 or TRBV12-4 and TRBJ1-1, with D unclear. Trimming took 7 bases from V and 3 from J, leaving 12 bases between them. The CDR3 is 13 amino acids. CDR3 nucleotide sequence: TGTGCCAGCACCCTTCGGAGGGACACTGAAGCTTTCTTT. It translates to CASTLRRDTEAFF.

The V and J genes are TRBV6-5 and TRBJ2-2, with 7 nucleotides matching TRBD1. Germline-derived CDR1 and CDR2 are MNHEY and SVGAGI. The CDR3 is made up of 15 amino acids. The ends lost 6 bases at V and 0 bases at J; junction bases unmatched: 4. In nucleotides, the CDR3 is TGTGCCAGCAGGAGGACAGGTTCGAACACCGGGGAGCTGTTTTTT. Translation: CASRRTGSNTGELFF.

The CDR3, as DNA: TGCGCCAGCACGGAGGGGGCGGCTAATGAAAAACTGTTTTTT. This sequence encodes CASTEGAANEKLFF. The chain couples TRBV5-1 to TRBJ1-4, with 7 nucleotides matching TRBD1. The germline V gene encodes CDR1 SGHRS and CDR2 YFSETQ. Germline trimming cut 6 bases from V and 3 bases from J; bases unmatched to any gene: 5. The CDR3 sequence is 14 residues long.

The chain carries TRBV12-3 or TRBV12-4 and TRBJ2-7; a weak D match, TRBD1 (6 bases). The CDR3 extends over 13 amino acids. V was trimmed by 7 bases and J by 4 bases, leaving 14 bases between them. CDR3 loop: CASNPTGKYEQYF. The CDR3 nucleotides are TGTGCCAGCAATCCCACAGGGAAGTACGAGCAGTACTTC.

The chain has TRBV15 and TRBJ2-1; 9 nucleotides align to TRBD1. This CDR3 is built from 16 residues. J lost 7 bases, V lost 3 bases, and 10 bases had no gene match. Germline CDR1 LNHNV, CDR2 YYDKDF (reference sequence). The CDR3 region is CATSRHRDRDVNEQFF. The CDR3 bases are TGTGCCACCAGCAGGCACCGGGACAGGGATGTGAATGAGCAGTTCTTC.

The chain couples TRBV6-5 to TRBJ1-1, with D uncertain. Germline CDR1 MNHEY, CDR2 SVGAGI. The CDR3 contains 11 residues. V shed 8 bases and J shed 8 bases, with 12 bases lying between them. In nucleotides, the CDR3 is TGTGCCAGCTCTGCGTTTCTGGAAGCTTTCTTT. Protein: CASSAFLEAFF.

A single count supports this clone. The chain employs TRBV19 and TRBJ1-2, with a possible D match to TRBD1 (6 bases). V lost 6 bases and J lost 1, with 12 bases in between. The CDR3 runs 14 residues. Germline V gene data show CDR1 as LNHDA and CDR2 as SQIVND (reference sequence). The CDR3 spells CASRSGTHNYGYTF. The DNA for the CDR3 is TGTGCCAGTAGATCCGGGACACATAACTATGGCTACACCTTC.

The chain employs TRBV12-3 or TRBV12-4 and TRBJ1-2; no definite D call. Trimming took off 2 bases at V and 5 bases at J, with 6 bases between the two ends. CDR3 length equals 12 residues. The CDR3 sequence: CASSLRGYGYTF. The CDR3 DNA sequence: TGTGCCAGCAGTTTAAGAGGGTATGGCTACACCTTC.

The rearrangement joins TRBV4-1 to TRBJ2-3; tentatively, D is TRBD2 (6 bases). CDR1 and CDR2 (germline): MGHRA, YSYEKL. V lost 5 bases, J lost 2 bases, and 14 bases lay in between. This CDR3 is built from 15 residues. DNA of the CDR3: TGCGCCAGCAGCAACCGGGAGACGCTCACAGATACGCAGTATTTT. This codes for CASSNRETLTDTQYF.

The rearrangement links TRBV27 to TRBJ1-3, with D unresolved. Germline V gene sequence: CDR1 MNHEY, CDR2 SMNVEV (reference sequence). The CDR3 runs to 13 residues. Trimming took 5 bases from V and 3 from J, leaving 8 bases between them. The CDR3 here is CASSDLDGNTIYF. CDR3 nucleotides: TGTGCCAGCAGTGATCTAGATGGAAACACCATATATTTT.

This chain uses TRBV10-2 with TRBJ2-1, with 8 bases matching TRBD2. CDR1 is WSHSY, CDR2 SAAADI, per germline. The length of the CDR3 is 17 residues. J gave up 6 bases and V 0 bases, and 10 bases lay outside the gene matches. CDR3 sequence: CASSESSGTRFGNEQFF. CDR3 DNA: TGCGCCAGCAGTGAGTCTTCCGGGACTAGGTTTGGCAATGAGCAGTTCTTC.

This chain uses TRBV30 with TRBJ1-1; D gene ambiguous. The germline V gene has CDR1 GTSNPN and CDR2 SVGIG (reference sequence). V lost 3 bases to trimming and J lost 1 base, with 9 bases between them. This CDR3 region has 13 residues. The CDR3 DNA sequence: TGTGCCTGGAGCCAAAACGGGAACACTGAAGCTTTCTTT. This translates into CAWSQNGNTEAFF.

The CDR3 DNA is TGTGCCAGCAGCCCCACTAGCGGGAGATCCGGGGAGCTGTTTTTT. It encodes CASSPTSGRSGELFF. The V gene is TRBV13, the J gene TRBJ2-2; TRBD2 matches at 11 bases. The CDR3 is 15 residues long. V was clipped by 5 bases and J by 6 bases; unmatched bases: 5. CDR1 is PRHDT, CDR2 FYEKMQ, per germline (reference sequence). The variable domain in full, with the rest retrieved from reference TRBV13 and TRBJ2-2, is AAGVIQSPRHLIKEKRETATLKCYPIPRHDTVYWYQQGPGQDPQFLISFYEKMQSDKGSIPDRFSAQQFSDYHSELNMSSLELGDSALYFCASSPTSGRSGELFFGEGSRLTVL.